The present T cell receptor beta chain was sequenced within a study of CD8+ T cells in alopecia areata. The ends were cut back, 2 bases at V and 4 bases at J, with 10 bases in the middle. CDR3 length equals 14 residues. CDR1 is SGHRS and CDR2 is YFSETQ in the germline V gene. Following RNA extraction, reverse transcription yielded cDNA that acted as the sequencing template. Produced via immunoSEQ multiplex PCR; TCRdb's table is partial and in-frame only. The repertoire holds about 100,000 clones, with approximately 63% as singletons. This sequence was found in a human donor in good health. The chain employs TRBV5-1 and TRBJ2-1; perhaps TRBD1 as D (5 bases). The sequenced material came from CD8+ T cells sorted from blood. This CDR3 reads CASSFWTQYNEQFF. The CDR3 nucleotides are TGCGCCAGCAGCTTCTGGACACAGTACAATGAGCAGTTCTTC.